A single sample gave rise to the 21 T cell receptor beta chains below, sequenced in a study of CD8+ T cells in alopecia areata. RNA was extracted and reverse transcribed into cDNA as the sequencing template. Assay: immunoSEQ multiplex PCR; the TCRdb copy retains only in-frame clones and omits some. The sample consists of about 130,000 clones, almost 50% of them appearing once. The input for sequencing was CD8+ T cells sorted from blood, taken at week 0. The receptors here all came from a human donor with alopecia areata.

This clone was detected only a few times. The chain links TRBV27 to TRBJ2-1; D is ambiguous. This CDR3 has 14 amino acids. Germline V gene sequence: CDR1 MNHEY, CDR2 SMNVEV (reference sequence). V lost 2 bases and J 10 bases, leaving 15 bases between the germline ends. The CDR3 region is CASSLGPPLGEQFF. CDR3 in DNA: TGTGCCAGCAGTTTAGGCCCCCCCCTTGGAGAGCAGTTCTTC.

This clone was found many times. Other DNA variants within this sample encode the same CDR3. The chain combines TRBV20-1 with TRBJ2-7; tentative D call: TRBD1 (5 bases). Looked up from germline, CDR1 is DFQATT and CDR2 is SNEGSKA (reference sequence). V was shortened by 3 bases and J by 3 bases, with 6 bases between the two germline ends. The CDR3 runs 11 residues. The CDR3 loop reads CSARDNYEQYF. The CDR3 DNA reads as TGCAGTGCTAGGGACAACTACGAGCAGTACTTC.

This clone was seen more than once but under ten times. The gene calls are TRBV29-1 and TRBJ1-1, with unresolved D. Germline V gives CDR1 SQVTM, CDR2 ANQGSEA. This CDR3 region has 11 residues. Trimming took 2 bases from V and 3 from J, leaving 4 bases between them. The CDR3 DNA reads TGCAGCGTTGAACTGGACACTGAAGCTTTCTTT. It codes for CSVELDTEAFF.

CDR3 in DNA: TGTGCCAGGGGTGGGGTTGGCTCCTACAATGAGCAGTTCTTC. This translates into CARGGVGSYNEQFF. The genes are TRBV2 and TRBJ2-1; D is undetermined. This CDR3 region has 14 residues. Trimming shortened V by 9 bases and J by 0 bases, and 12 bases separated the two germline ends. The germline V gene encodes CDR1 SNHLY and CDR2 FYNNEI.

The count of this clone is one. The rearrangement links TRBV14 to TRBJ2-5, with D tentatively TRBD1 (6 bases). The CDR3 sequence is 14 residues long. The germline V gene encodes CDR1 SGHDN and CDR2 FVKESK. The germline V and J ends were trimmed by 1 base and 4 bases, with 10 bases remaining between them. The CDR3 bases are TGTGCCAGCAGCCAAGTGGAACAGGGAGAGACCCAGTACTTC. It yields the protein CASSQVEQGETQYF.

This clone appeared a few times. The CDR3 protein is CSVGGTGGMGTDTQYF. DNA of the CDR3: TGCAGCGTTGGAGGGACAGGGGGCATGGGCACAGATACGCAGTATTTT. The chain couples TRBV29-1 to TRBJ2-3, with 12 bases fitting TRBD1. Looked up from germline, CDR1 is SQVTM and CDR2 is ANQGSEA. The J segment lost 1 base and the V segment lost 4 bases, leaving 6 bases of the junction unmatched. This CDR3 region has 16 residues.

The table lists this clone with a few counts. V usage is TRBV4-3 and J usage is TRBJ2-3, with a tentative D call TRBD1 (5 bases). Trimming removed 2 bases from V and 2 bases from J, with 11 bases in between. This CDR3 region has 15 residues. Germline V lookup: CDR1 LGHNA, CDR2 YSLEER. The CDR3 sequence: CASSQQRGFTDTQYF. CDR3 sequence (DNA): TGCGCCAGCAGCCAACAAAGGGGATTCACAGATACGCAGTATTTT.

This clone was observed a few times. J is TRBJ1-6 and V is TRBV7-9; 8 positions agree with TRBD1. The length of the CDR3 is 14 residues. Unmatched junction bases numbered 3, after V lost 5 bases and J lost 6 bases. Germline V CDR1 and CDR2: SEHNR, FQNEAQ (reference sequence). In nucleotides, the CDR3 is TGTGCCAGCAGCCCAGGACAGGGTAATTCACCCCTCCACTTT. It translates to CASSPGQGNSPLHF.

This chain connects TRBV25-1 to TRBJ2-7, with 8 bases matching TRBD1. Trimming at V came to 9 bases and at J to 3 bases, leaving 4 bases not matched to a gene. CDR3 length: 12 residues. CDR1 is MGHDK, CDR2 SYGVNS, per germline. The CDR3 nucleotides read TGTGCCAGTATAGGACAGGGCTACGAGCAGTACTTC. Translated: CASIGQGYEQYF.

The chain uses TRBV9 and TRBJ2-2; the D gene is possibly TRBD1 (6 bases). The CDR3 contains 14 residues. Looked up from germline, CDR1 is SGDLS and CDR2 is YYNGEE. Trimming shortened V by 0 bases and J by 6 bases, and 9 bases separated the two germline ends. Here the CDR3 DNA reads TGTGCCAGCAGCGTAGGCAGGGGCCCCGGGGAGCTGTTTTTT. Protein: CASSVGRGPGELFF.

The chain carries TRBV27 and TRBJ1-1, with a weak D call TRBD1 (6 bases). Germline lookup yields CDR1 MNHEY and CDR2 SMNVEV (reference sequence). This CDR3 has 14 residues. Trimming stripped 4 bases from V and 0 bases from J, with 9 bases between. CDR3 in DNA: TGTGCCAGCAGTTGGACAGCCATGAACACTGAAGCTTTCTTT. This gives the protein CASSWTAMNTEAFF.

This clone was detected once. CDR3 DNA sequence: TGTGCCAGCAGTTATACAGGGTGGGGTCAGCCCCAGCATTTT. Translation: CASSYTGWGQPQHF. V usage is TRBV27 and J usage is TRBJ1-5; a weak D match, TRBD1 (6 bases). The V end lost 4 bases, the J end lost 6 bases, and 13 bases lay between the germline ends. Per the germline V gene, CDR1 is MNHEY and CDR2 is SMNVEV (reference sequence). The CDR3 extends over 14 amino acids.

The CDR3 DNA reads as TGTGCCAGCAGCTTGGGTACCGGCAATTCACCCCTCCACTTT. This encodes CASSLGTGNSPLHF. The chain uses TRBV5-4 and TRBJ1-6; D unresolved. Deletions cut 0 bases from V and 7 bases from J, with 8 bases between. The CDR3 loop spans 14 amino acids. CDR1 and CDR2 from the germline V gene are SGHNT and YYREEE (reference sequence). The variable domain in full, with the rest retrieved from reference TRBV5-4 and TRBJ1-6, is ETGVTQSPTHLIKTRGQQVTLRCSSQSGHNTVSWYQQALGQGPQFIFQYYREEENGRGNFPPRFSGLQFPNYSSELNVNALELDDSALYLCASSLGTGNSPLHFGNGTRLTVT.

This chain links TRBV9 with TRBJ2-7; D unclear. The V and J ends lost 5 bases and 2 bases respectively, with 14 bases between them. The CDR3 extends over 14 amino acids. Germline V CDR1 and CDR2: SGDLS, YYNGEE. The CDR3 here is CASSTDPVPYEQYF. The CDR3 DNA is TGTGCCAGCAGTACCGACCCTGTCCCCTACGAGCAGTACTTC. Combining the CDR3 with reference TRBV9 and TRBJ2-7 gives the whole variable domain DSGVTQTPKHLITATGQRVTLRCSPRSGDLSVYWYQQSLDQGLQFLIQYYNGEERAKGNILERFSAQQFPDLHSELNLSSLELGDSALYFCASSTDPVPYEQYFGPGTRLTVT.

The chain combines TRBV5-1 with TRBJ2-1, with a weak D call TRBD2 (6 bases). This CDR3 comprises 15 residues. The V end lost 4 bases, the J end lost 6 bases, and 17 bases lay between the germline ends. Germline CDR1 and CDR2: SGHRS and YFSETQ. This CDR3 reads CASSLGLWRANEQFF. The CDR3 DNA reads as TGCGCCAGCAGCCTGGGCCTCTGGAGGGCCAATGAGCAGTTCTTC.

This clone has more than one count but fewer than ten. This chain connects TRBV19 to TRBJ2-6; D is unresolved. Germline lookup yields CDR1 LNHDA and CDR2 SQIVND (reference sequence). The CDR3 contains 15 residues. V dropped 6 bases and J dropped 1 base, with 10 bases sitting between them. In DNA, the CDR3 is TGTGCCAGTAGCCTAGTCTTGTCTGGGGCCAACGTCCTGACTTTC. It is translated as CASSLVLSGANVLTF.

The chain is built from TRBV5-6 and TRBJ2-3; the D gene is possibly TRBD2 (6 bases). The germline V gene has CDR1 SGHDT and CDR2 YYEEEE. The length of the CDR3 is 15 residues. V dropped 3 bases and J dropped 6 bases, with 17 bases sitting between them. Written as DNA, the CDR3 is TGTGCCAGCAGCTCCAGGGACTTCTTACCCGATACGCAGTATTTT. This encodes CASSSRDFLPDTQYF.

This clone was recorded a few times. The J gene is TRBJ2-3, the V gene TRBV30; D might be TRBD1 (5 bases). The V and J ends lost 7 bases and 2 bases respectively, with 10 bases between them. Looked up from germline, CDR1 is GTSNPN and CDR2 is SVGIG (reference sequence). The CDR3 runs to 12 residues. DNA for the CDR3: TGTGCCTTTGAAGGGGCCACAGATACGCAGTATTTT. This codes for CAFEGATDTQYF.

The table lists this clone with a count of one. This chain connects TRBV10-2 to TRBJ2-7; 7 bases are a match to TRBD1. Per the germline V gene, CDR1 is WSHSY and CDR2 is SAAADI. The CDR3 runs 13 residues. The junction had 3 bases not matched to a gene; V was cut back by 5 bases and J by 2 bases. The CDR3 DNA reads as TGCGCCAGCAGTTGGGACAGAACCTACGAGCAGTACTTC. Translating it yields CASSWDRTYEQYF.

The J gene is TRBJ1-2, the V gene TRBV27; a weak D match, TRBD1 (5 bases). Germline V lookup: CDR1 MNHEY, CDR2 SMNVEV (reference sequence). Trimming left V 3 bases short and J 2 bases short, with 10 bases between. This CDR3 region has 14 residues. The chain's CDR3 is CASSFGGGNYGYTF. CDR3 DNA: TGTGCCAGCAGTTTCGGGGGAGGGAACTATGGCTACACCTTC.

This clone has a handful of counts. The chain recombines TRBV13 with TRBJ1-6; D is ambiguous. The germline V and J ends were trimmed by 5 bases and 10 bases, with 9 bases remaining between them. The CDR3 sequence is 12 residues long. The germline gives CDR1 PRHDT, CDR2 FYEKMQ (reference sequence). CDR3 protein: CASSVGRSPLHF. CDR3 sequence (DNA): TGTGCCAGCAGCGTCGGGAGGTCACCCCTCCACTTT. The full variable domain, with the rest looked up from reference TRBV13 and TRBJ1-6, is AAGVIQSPRHLIKEKRETATLKCYPIPRHDTVYWYQQGPGQDPQFLISFYEKMQSDKGSIPDRFSAQQFSDYHSELNMSSLELGDSALYFCASSVGRSPLHFGNGTRLTVT.